This TCR beta chain appears in the sequencing data of a study of blood T cell repertoires in COVID-19. Turning to the study itself: The cDNA or gDNA used as material had been derived from T cells, B-cell-depleted T cells, or PBMCs.

Seattle participants joined during active infection and were tracked over time. Authors' processing steps: Amplification from reference gene primers served as the basis for estimated nucleated cell counts. Sequenced by immunoSEQ multiplex PCR; TCRdb stores in-frame clones only, minus some. V, J and clone size are taken as reported in that table, and D and trimming were inferred from the DNA itself. Of about 190,000 clones in the sample, 82% were seen once. The V gene lost 5 bases and the J gene lost 4 bases, with 18 bases spanning the gap. Germline assignment: CDR1 SEHNR and CDR2 FQNEAQ (reference sequence). The CDR3 is made up of 16 amino acids.

The chain employs TRBV7-9 and TRBJ2-1; D is undetermined. Sequences were obtained from peripheral blood. The sequence was obtained from a woman aged 60-75 years with COVID-19, enrolled during active disease. The CDR3 spells CASSDRRGIRYNEQFF. As DNA, the CDR3 is TGTGCCAGCAGCGACCGGAGAGGCATTCGGTACAATGAGCAGTTCTTC.